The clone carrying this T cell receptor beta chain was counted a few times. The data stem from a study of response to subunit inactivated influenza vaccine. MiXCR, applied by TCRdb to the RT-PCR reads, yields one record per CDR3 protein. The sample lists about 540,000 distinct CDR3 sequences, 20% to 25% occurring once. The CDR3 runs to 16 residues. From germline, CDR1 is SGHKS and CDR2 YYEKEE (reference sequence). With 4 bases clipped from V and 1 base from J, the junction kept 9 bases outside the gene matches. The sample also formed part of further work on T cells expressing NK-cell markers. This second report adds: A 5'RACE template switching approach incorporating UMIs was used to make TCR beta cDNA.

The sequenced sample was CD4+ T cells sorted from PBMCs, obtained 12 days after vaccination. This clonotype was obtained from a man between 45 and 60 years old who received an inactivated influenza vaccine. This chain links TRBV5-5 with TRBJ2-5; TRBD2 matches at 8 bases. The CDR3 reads CASSATSGYIQETQYF. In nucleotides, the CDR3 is TGTGCCAGCAGCGCTACTAGCGGATATATCCAAGAGACCCAGTACTTC.